A single TCR beta chain is shown here with its context. No conserved phenylalanine or tryptophan ends this CDR3, so it is likely a read error. This sample was included in a study of tumor and adjacent non-tumor tissue in lung cancer. RNA was extracted from bulk tissue without any cell sorting. CDR3 length: 14 residues. Germline V CDR1 and CDR2: SQVTM, ANQGSEA. Three rounds of nested PCR, following a modified ARM-PCR protocol, produced the TCRbeta library. TCRdb reprocessed the multiplex PCR reads via MiXCR and lists one record per CDR3 protein. The data show approximately 76,000 distinct CDR3 sequences, about two thirds seen once.

This sequence originates from a woman between 70 and 85 years old with non-small cell lung cancer. V and J are TRBV29-1 and TRBJ1-6, with D possibly being TRBD1 (6 bases). The sample comprised lung tumor tissue. The CDR3 sequence is CSVEERGPGSPLHV. CDR3 bases: TGTAGCGTTGAAGAGCGGGGGCCGGGTTCACCCCTCCACGTT.